The entry that follows covers one T cell receptor (beta chain) sequence. This clonotype was observed a handful of times. The specificity of this receptor is unknown. Within one base of it there is no much larger clone, and no base qualities were kept. Ficoll-Paque density gradient centrifugation was used to isolate PBMCs. The source of the sample is a study of T-cell memory formation after mild COVID-19 (dated by TCRdb to about 2021). Describing the broader study: TCR sequence clusters from the two donors were largely donor specific. In a couple of donors, T-cell clones that expanded and contracted after mild COVID-19 were followed by sequencing TCRalpha and TCRbeta repertoires longitudinally. Two young, previously healthy adult volunteers, one female and one male, were included in the cohort.

The CDR3 goes from the cysteine to the phenylalanine over 15 residues. Left in the record is the CDR3 DNA by itself, 45 bases read in frame from the first base. The junction shows trimming of 0 bases on V and 2 bases on J, plus 11 bases between the germline ends. The germline V gene (reference sequence) gives CDR1 as SGHNT and CDR2 as YYREEE. Sequencing took place on an Illumina NovaSeq 6000. Using 5'RACE with constant-segment primers, TCRalpha and TCRbeta cDNA libraries were constructed, with sample barcodes and unique molecular identifiers added in the process. Trizol reagent was used to extract RNA from every sample. Libraries were amplified in two PCR steps, with a second sample barcode and Illumina TruSeq adapters added in the second step. Sequencing of libraries was performed on an Illumina NovaSeq with 2 x 150 bp paired-end reads. The authors' analysis ran thus. The reads were demultiplexed and collapsed into UMI-guided consensus sequences using migec v1.2.7. Using mixcr v2.1.11, UMI consensuses were aligned to TRA and TRB V and J templates and then assembled into clonotypes. Clonotypes were classified as expanded or contracted when called significant by both edgeR and NoisET, with noise models trained on biological replicates. edgeR calls used a false discovery rate-adjusted p below 0.01 and a log2 fold-change threshold of 1. PCA with hierarchical clustering of max-normalized trajectories of the 1000 most abundant clonotypes was used as exploratory dynamics analysis. Separately sequenced CD4+ and CD8+ repertoires were used to assign the CD4 or CD8 phenotype of responding clones. The public reads were reprocessed in TCRdb via fastp at Q25 and MiXCR, keeping in-frame beta chains. Each CDR3 protein appears once, grouped with its most common genes and DNA. It is TCRdb's table, rather than the study itself, that gives the V and J calls and clone size. The table for this sample lists 300,000 to 400,000 distinct CDR3 sequences; approximately 13% of them were counted only once. The ten largest make up over 20% of the sample.

What the study reported, not specific to this receptor: Contracting CD4+ clones turned up mainly in the CM and EM memory subsets, whereas EMRA was where CD8+ clones were enriched. SARS-CoV-2 specificity was not confirmed for the second-wave clones peaking on day 37. The study covered only a couple of mild cases, and larger cohorts including severe cases with pre-infection samples were considered necessary. Clones contracting from day 15 to 85 had balanced CD4/CD8 phenotypes, while a second wave expanding from day 15 to 37 was biased towards CD4+. Some responding clones were detected in pre-infection memory, suggesting pre-existing cross-reactive memory T cells joined the SARS-CoV-2 response.

The sequencing input was PBMCs or a T cell subset sorted from them (not recorded which). The source of this sequence is a man aged 18 to 35 who had mild COVID-19 (a few samples of this study predate the infection). The sample titles of this study are shuffled in the database, so cell type and time point are left out; the donor was told from shared clones. The chain was built from TRBV5-4 and TRBJ2-5; a tentative D match to TRBD2 spans 6 bases. For the CDR3, the sequence is CASSLARGKQETQYF. Here is the DNA: TGTGCCAGCAGCTTGGCCCGGGGGAAACAAGAGACCCAGTACTTC.